A selection of T cell receptor beta chains follows, all from one sample in a study of shared clonotypes between healthy human individuals. Assay used: immunoSEQ multiplex PCR; TCRdb lists only in-frame clones, some missing. In the table there are some 2.4 million clones, roughly 93% of which are singletons. The sample consisted of naive CD4+ T cells from PBMCs. Every receptor here comes from a man aged 18 to 30 in good health. Some clones in this sample may be carry-over from other donors' samples. The CDR3 runs from the conserved cysteine through the conserved F or W. A D gene is named only where the DNA matches it firmly. Only some rows state a clone size, as once, few, many or a class for expanded clones.

V: TRBV10-2
length: 15
size: -
J: TRBJ1-1
D: -
DNA: TGCGCCAGCAGTGATCCGGGACACTTCAACACTGAAGCTTTCTTT
CDR3: CASSDPGHFNTEAFF

V: TRBV27
length: 15
size: -
J: TRBJ1-1
D: -
DNA: TGTGCCAGCAGTTCCTACGGGGGAGGGGGCACTGAAGCTTTCTTT
CDR3: CASSSYGGGGTEAFF

V: TRBV11-3
length: 15
size: -
J: TRBJ2-7
D: TRBD1
DNA: TGTGCCAGCAGCCTGAGGGACAGGGGGGAGTACGAGCAGTACTTC
CDR3: CASSLRDRGEYEQYF

V: TRBV5-1
length: 16
size: -
J: TRBJ2-7
D: -
DNA: TGCGCCAGCAGCTTGGGGGCCAGCGGCGGAACCTACGAGCAGTACTTC
CDR3: CASSLGASGGTYEQYF

V: TRBV10-3
length: 15
size: once
J: TRBJ1-1
D: -
DNA: TGTGCCATCAGTGAGTCGACGGGGCAGGGTACTGAAGCTTTCTTT
CDR3: CAISESTGQGTEAFF

V: TRBV7-2
length: 13
size: -
J: TRBJ2-3
D: -
DNA: TGTGCCAGCAGCTTGGAGTACGGCGATACGCAGTATTTT
CDR3: CASSLEYGDTQYF

V: TRBV5-4
length: 14
size: -
J: TRBJ1-4
D: -
DNA: TGTGCCAGCAGCTTGGCCGGGGGGCGCGAAAAACTGTTTTTT
CDR3: CASSLAGGREKLFF

V: TRBV10-3
length: 16
size: -
J: TRBJ2-3
D: -
DNA: TGTGCCATCAGTGAGTCAACTAGTCCCCAAGCAGATACGCAGTATTTT
CDR3: CAISESTSPQADTQYF

V: TRBV5-1
length: 14
size: -
J: TRBJ2-1
D: -
DNA: TGCGCCAGCAGCTTTGACAGGTCCCACAATGAGCAGTTCTTC
CDR3: CASSFDRSHNEQFF

V: TRBV4-3
length: 16
size: -
J: TRBJ2-1
D: TRBD2
DNA: TGCGCCAGCAGCCAAGTTGTAGCGGGAGGGGGCAATGAGCAGTTCTTC
CDR3: CASSQVVAGGGNEQFF

V: TRBV10-3
length: 15
size: -
J: TRBJ2-3
D: TRBD1
DNA: TGTGCCATCAGTGCGGACAGGGGTATTACAGATACGCAGTATTTT
CDR3: CAISADRGITDTQYF

V: TRBV6-6
length: 14
size: -
J: TRBJ2-1
D: TRBD2
DNA: TGTGCCAGCAGAACCGGGACTAGCGGACATGAGCAGTTCTTC
CDR3: CASRTGTSGHEQFF

V: TRBV29-1
length: 14
size: -
J: TRBJ1-2
D: -
DNA: TGCAGCGTTGGCCCAGAGTTTTCTAACTATGGCTACACCTTC
CDR3: CSVGPEFSNYGYTF